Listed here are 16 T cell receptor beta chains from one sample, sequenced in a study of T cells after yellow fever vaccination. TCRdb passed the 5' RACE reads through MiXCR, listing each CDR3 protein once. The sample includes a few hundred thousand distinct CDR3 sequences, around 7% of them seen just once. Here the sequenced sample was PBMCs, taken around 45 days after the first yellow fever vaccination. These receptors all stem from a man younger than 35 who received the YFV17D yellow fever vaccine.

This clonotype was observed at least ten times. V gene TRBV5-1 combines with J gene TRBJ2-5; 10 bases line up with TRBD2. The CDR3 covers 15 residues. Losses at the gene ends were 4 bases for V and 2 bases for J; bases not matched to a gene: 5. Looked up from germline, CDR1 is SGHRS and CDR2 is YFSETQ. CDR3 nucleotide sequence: TGCGCCAGCAGCATACTAGCGGGGCTACAAGAGACCCAGTACTTC. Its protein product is CASSILAGLQETQYF.

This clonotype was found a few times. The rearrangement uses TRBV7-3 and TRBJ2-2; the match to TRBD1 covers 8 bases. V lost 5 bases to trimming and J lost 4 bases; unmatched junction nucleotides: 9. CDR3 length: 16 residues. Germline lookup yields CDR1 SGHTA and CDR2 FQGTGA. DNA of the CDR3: TGTGCCAGCAGCAACTTCCAGGGGGCCCCCACCGGGGAGCTGTTTTTT. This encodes CASSNFQGAPTGELFF.

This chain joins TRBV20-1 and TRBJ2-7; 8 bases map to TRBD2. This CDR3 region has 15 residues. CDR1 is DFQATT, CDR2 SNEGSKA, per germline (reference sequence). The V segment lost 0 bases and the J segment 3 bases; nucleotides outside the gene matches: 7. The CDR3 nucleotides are TGCAGTGCTAGAGATGAAATAGCGGGACACTACGAGCAGTACTTC. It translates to CSARDEIAGHYEQYF.

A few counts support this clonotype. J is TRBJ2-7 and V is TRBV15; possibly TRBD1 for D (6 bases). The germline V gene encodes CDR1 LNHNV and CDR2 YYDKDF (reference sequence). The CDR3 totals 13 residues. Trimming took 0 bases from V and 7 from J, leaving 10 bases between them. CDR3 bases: TGTGCCACCAGCAGAGATTTCACAGGGGAGCAGTACGTC. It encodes CATSRDFTGEQYV.

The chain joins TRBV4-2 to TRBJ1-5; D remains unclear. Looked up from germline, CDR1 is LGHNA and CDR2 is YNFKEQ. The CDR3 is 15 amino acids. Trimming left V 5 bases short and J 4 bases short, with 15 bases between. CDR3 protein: CASSWEAGSNQPQHF. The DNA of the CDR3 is TGTGCCAGCAGCTGGGAGGCGGGGAGTAATCAGCCCCAGCATTTT.

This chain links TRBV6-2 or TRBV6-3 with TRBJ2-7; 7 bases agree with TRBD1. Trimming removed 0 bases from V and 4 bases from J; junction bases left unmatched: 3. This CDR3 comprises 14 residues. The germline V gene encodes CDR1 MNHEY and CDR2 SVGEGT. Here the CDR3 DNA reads TGTGCCAGCAGTTACTCGGGGACAGCATACGAGCAGTACTTC. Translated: CASSYSGTAYEQYF.

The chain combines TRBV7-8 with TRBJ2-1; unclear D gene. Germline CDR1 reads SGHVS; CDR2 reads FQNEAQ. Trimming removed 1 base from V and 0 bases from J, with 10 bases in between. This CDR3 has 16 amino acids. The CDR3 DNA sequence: TGTGCCAGCAGCTTAGTGGCGGATAGCTCCTACAATGAGCAGTTCTTC. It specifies CASSLVADSSYNEQFF.

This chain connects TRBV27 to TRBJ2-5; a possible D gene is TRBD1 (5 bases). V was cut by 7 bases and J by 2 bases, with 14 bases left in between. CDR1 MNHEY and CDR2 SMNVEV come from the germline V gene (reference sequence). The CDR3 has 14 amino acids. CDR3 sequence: CASKATAKQETQYF. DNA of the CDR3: TGTGCCAGCAAAGCGACAGCAAAACAAGAGACCCAGTACTTC.

The CDR3 loop reads CASSPGGAANEQFF. The CDR3 DNA reads TGTGCCAGCAGCCCCGGGGGGGCCGCGAATGAGCAGTTCTTC. The genes are TRBV5-5 and TRBJ2-1; 8 bases map to TRBD2. V shed 4 bases, J shed 7 bases, and the junction held 7 bases outside the gene matches. This CDR3 comprises 14 residues. From germline, CDR1 is SGHKS and CDR2 YYEKEE (reference sequence).

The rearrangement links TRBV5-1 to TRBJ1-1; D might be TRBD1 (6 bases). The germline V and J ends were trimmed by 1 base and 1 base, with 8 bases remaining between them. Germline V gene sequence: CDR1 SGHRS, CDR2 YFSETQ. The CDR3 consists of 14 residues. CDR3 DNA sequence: TGCGCCAGCAGCTTGTGGGGGCCGAACACTGAAGCTTTCTTT. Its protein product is CASSLWGPNTEAFF.

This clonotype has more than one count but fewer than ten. CDR3 DNA: TGCGCCAGCAGCCTCCGCAGACAGAATTCACCCCTCCACTTT. Amino acid sequence: CASSLRRQNSPLHF. The V gene is TRBV4-3, the J gene TRBJ1-6, with D perhaps matching TRBD1 (5 bases). Germline CDR1 and CDR2: LGHNA and YSLEER. V gave up 4 bases and J gave up 7 bases, with 11 bases separating them. CDR3 length: 14 residues.

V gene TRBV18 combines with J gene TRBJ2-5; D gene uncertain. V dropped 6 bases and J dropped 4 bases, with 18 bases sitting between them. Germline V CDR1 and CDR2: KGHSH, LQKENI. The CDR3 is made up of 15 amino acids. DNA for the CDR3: TGTGCCAGCTCCCTACGTACAAGATCGGGAGAGACCCAGTACTTC. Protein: CASSLRTRSGETQYF.

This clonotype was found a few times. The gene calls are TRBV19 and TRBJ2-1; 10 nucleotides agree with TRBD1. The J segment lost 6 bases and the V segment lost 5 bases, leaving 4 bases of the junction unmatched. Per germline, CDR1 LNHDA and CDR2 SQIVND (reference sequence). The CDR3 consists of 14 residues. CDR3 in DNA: TGTGCCAGTAGTGCCGGGACAGGGGTCAATGAGCAGTTCTTC. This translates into CASSAGTGVNEQFF.

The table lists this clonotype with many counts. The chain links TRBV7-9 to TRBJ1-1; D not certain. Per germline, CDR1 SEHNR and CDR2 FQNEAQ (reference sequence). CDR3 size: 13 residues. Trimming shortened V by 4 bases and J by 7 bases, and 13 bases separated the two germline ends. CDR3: CASSSYHGSEAFF. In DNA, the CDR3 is TGTGCCAGCAGCTCGTATCATGGCAGTGAAGCTTTCTTT.

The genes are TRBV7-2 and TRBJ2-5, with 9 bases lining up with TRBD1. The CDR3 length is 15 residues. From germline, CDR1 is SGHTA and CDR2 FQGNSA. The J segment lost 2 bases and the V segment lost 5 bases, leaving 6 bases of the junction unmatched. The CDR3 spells CASSINRGPQETQYF. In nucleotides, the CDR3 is TGTGCCAGCAGCATCAACAGGGGGCCGCAAGAGACCCAGTACTTC.

The CDR3 loop reads CASSSPWGAQQQGETQYF. The CDR3 DNA follows: TGTGCCAGCAGTTCCCCATGGGGGGCGCAACAACAGGGGGAGACCCAGTACTTC. The rearrangement joins TRBV28 to TRBJ2-5, with a possible D match to TRBD1 (7 bases). V lost 4 bases, J lost 5 bases, and 26 bases lay in between. The CDR3 is made up of 18 amino acids. In germline, CDR1 is MDHEN, CDR2 SYDVKM.